This T cell receptor (beta chain) was found in a study of human T cells and chemical hapten exposure. Germline CDR1 is SGHTA and CDR2 is FQGTGA. Losses at the gene ends were 4 bases for V and 5 bases for J; bases not matched to a gene: 5. This CDR3 spans 17 amino acids. Each CDR3 protein gets one entry after TCRdb re-called the RACE reads with MiXCR. The profile covers 45,000 to 60,000 distinct CDR3 sequences, with roughly 9.9% appearing a single time and 14% taken by the ten largest. Indicated time point: pre-sensitization, week 0. Treatment here: therapeutic diphenylcyclopropenone sensitization with weekly scalp DPC. Every donor had alopecia and was 18 to 70 years old; all were suitable for DPC.

The clonotype originates from a middle-aged woman with alopecia areata. Some clones in this sample may be carry-over from other donors' samples. The chain employs TRBV7-3 and TRBJ2-2; TRBD2 aligns across 15 bases. The specimen was whole blood, collected in connection with sensitization to the hapten diphenylcyclopropenone (DPC). In DNA, the CDR3 is TGTGCCAGCAGCTCGCCGGGACTAGCGGGGGGAACCGGGGAGCTGTTTTTT. This gives the protein CASSSPGLAGGTGELFF.